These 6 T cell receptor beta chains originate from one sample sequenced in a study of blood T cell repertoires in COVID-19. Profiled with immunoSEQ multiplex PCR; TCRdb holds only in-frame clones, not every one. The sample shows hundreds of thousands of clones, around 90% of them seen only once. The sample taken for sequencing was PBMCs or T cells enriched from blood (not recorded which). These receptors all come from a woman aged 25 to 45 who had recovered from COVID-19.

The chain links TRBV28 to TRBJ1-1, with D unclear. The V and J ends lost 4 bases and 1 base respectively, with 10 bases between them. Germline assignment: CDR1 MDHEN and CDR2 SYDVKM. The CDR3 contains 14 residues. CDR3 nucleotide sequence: TGTGCCAGCAGTTCCCTACCGGGGAACACTGAAGCTTTCTTT. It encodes CASSSLPGNTEAFF. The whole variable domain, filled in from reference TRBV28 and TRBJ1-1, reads DVKVTQSSRYLVKRTGEKVFLECVQDMDHENMFWYRQDPGLGLRLIYFSYDVKMKEKGDIPEGYSVSREKKERFSLILESASTNQTSMYLCASSSLPGNTEAFFGQGTRLTVV.

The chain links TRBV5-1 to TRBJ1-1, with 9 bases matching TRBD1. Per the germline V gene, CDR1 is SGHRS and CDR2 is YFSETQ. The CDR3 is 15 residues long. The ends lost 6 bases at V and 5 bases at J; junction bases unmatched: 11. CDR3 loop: CASNQLDRGGTEAFF. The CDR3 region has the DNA TGCGCCAGCAACCAACTGGACAGGGGTGGTACTGAAGCTTTCTTT.

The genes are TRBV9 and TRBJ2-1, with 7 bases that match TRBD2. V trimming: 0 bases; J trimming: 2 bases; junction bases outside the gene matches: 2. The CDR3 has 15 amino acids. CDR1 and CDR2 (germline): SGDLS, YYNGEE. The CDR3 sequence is CASSVDGRTYNEQFF. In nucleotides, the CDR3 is TGTGCCAGCAGCGTAGACGGGAGGACCTACAATGAGCAGTTCTTC. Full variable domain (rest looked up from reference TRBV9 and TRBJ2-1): DSGVTQTPKHLITATGQRVTLRCSPRSGDLSVYWYQQSLDQGLQFLIQYYNGEERAKGNILERFSAQQFPDLHSELNLSSLELGDSALYFCASSVDGRTYNEQFFGPGTRLTVL.

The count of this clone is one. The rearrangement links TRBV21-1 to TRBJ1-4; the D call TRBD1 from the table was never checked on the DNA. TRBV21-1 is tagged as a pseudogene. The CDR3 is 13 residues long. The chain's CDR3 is CASRFQGGSMLFF. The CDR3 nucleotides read TGTGCCAGCAGATTTCAAGGGGGTTCCATGCTGTTTTTT.

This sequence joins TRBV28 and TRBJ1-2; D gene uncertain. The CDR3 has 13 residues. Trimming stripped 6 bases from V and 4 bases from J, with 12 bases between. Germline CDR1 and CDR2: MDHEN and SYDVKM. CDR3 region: CASSPTAVYGYTF. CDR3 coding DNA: TGTGCCAGCAGCCCTACAGCCGTCTATGGCTACACCTTC.

The CDR3 region has the DNA TGTGCCAGCAGTTTAGTGGCGGGAGAAAGGACCGGGGAGCTGTTTTTT. It is translated as CASSLVAGERTGELFF. J is TRBJ2-2 and V is TRBV27, with 7 bases aligning to TRBD2. Germline V gives CDR1 MNHEY, CDR2 SMNVEV (reference sequence). Trimming took 2 bases from V and 5 from J; bases not matched to a gene: 8. This CDR3 spans 16 amino acids.